These 6 T cell receptor beta chains originate from one sample sequenced in a study of immune characterization of retroperitoneal liposarcoma. One entry per CDR3 protein, called by TCRdb with MiXCR from the PCR reads. The sample has fewer than 3,000 distinct CDR3 sequences, around 45% seen once; the top ten hold about 50%. The material sequenced was tumor tissue. These receptors were taken from a male donor with retroperitoneal liposarcoma.

The rearrangement joins TRBV7-6 to TRBJ2-1; 8 nucleotides agree with TRBD2. The CDR3 runs 14 residues. Per the germline V gene, CDR1 is SGHVS and CDR2 is FNYEAQ. Germline trimming cut 4 bases from V and 10 bases from J; bases unmatched to any gene: 9. The CDR3 DNA reads TGTGCCAGCAGCTACCCGGGAGGGCTTTACGAGCAGTTCTTC. Its protein is CASSYPGGLYEQFF.

This chain links TRBV7-2 with TRBJ2-1; TRBD1 might be the D (5 bases). With the DNA end fitting TRBJ2-5 better, the J assignment may be wrong. The CDR3 length is 14 residues. Germline V gene data show CDR1 as SGHTA and CDR2 as FQGNSA. Here the CDR3 reads CASSLAGARETQYF. CDR3 nucleotide sequence: TGTGCCAGCAGCTTAGCTGGGGCGAGGGAGACCCAGTACTTC.

The chain carries TRBV6-1 and TRBJ2-3; 9 positions agree with TRBD2. Germline V gene data show CDR1 as MNHNS and CDR2 as SASEGT. J lost 6 bases, V lost 6 bases, and 10 bases had no gene match. CDR3 length equals 15 residues. CDR3 nucleotide sequence: TGTGCCAGCAGGCTAGCGGGATGGAGGGTTGATACGCAGTATTTT. Protein product: CASRLAGWRVDTQYF.

This clonotype was counted a single time. This rearrangement joins TRBV12-3 or TRBV12-4 to TRBJ2-1; D gene unclear. The CDR3 is made up of 10 amino acids. Trimming shortened V by 8 bases and J by 4 bases, and 3 bases separated the two germline ends. CDR3 DNA sequence: TGTGCCAGCGGTTACAATGAGCAGTTCTTC. Translating it yields CASGYNEQFF.

This rearrangement joins TRBV7-2 to TRBJ2-1; possibly TRBD1 for D (6 bases). Germline V gene lookup returns CDR1 SGHTA and CDR2 FQGNSA. Trimming left V 2 bases short and J 13 bases short, with 18 bases between. There are 14 residues in the CDR3. CDR3 in amino acids: CASSLTGPQETQFF. In nucleotides, the CDR3 is TGTGCCAGCAGCTTAACAGGGCCCCAAGAGACCCAGTTCTTC.

The chain joins TRBV7-6 to TRBJ2-5; 8 nucleotides align to TRBD2. TRBJ2-1 matches the DNA end more closely, so the J call is doubtful. Germline CDR1 and CDR2: SGHVS and FNYEAQ. The CDR3 is made up of 16 amino acids. The CDR3 spells CASSPGGGILQETQFF. CDR3 bases: TGTGCCAGCAGCCCGGGAGGGGGGATACTCCAAGAGACCCAGTTCTTC.